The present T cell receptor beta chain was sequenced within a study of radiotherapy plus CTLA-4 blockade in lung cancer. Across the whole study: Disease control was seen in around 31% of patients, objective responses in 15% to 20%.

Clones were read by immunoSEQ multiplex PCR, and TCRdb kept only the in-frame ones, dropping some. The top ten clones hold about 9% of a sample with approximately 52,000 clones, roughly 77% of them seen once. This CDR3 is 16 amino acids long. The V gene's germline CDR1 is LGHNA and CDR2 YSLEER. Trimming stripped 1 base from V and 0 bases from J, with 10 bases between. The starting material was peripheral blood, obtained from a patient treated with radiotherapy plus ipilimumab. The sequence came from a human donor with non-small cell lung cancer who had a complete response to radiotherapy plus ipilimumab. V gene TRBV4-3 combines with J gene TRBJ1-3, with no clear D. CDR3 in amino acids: CASSQGGVSSGNTIYF. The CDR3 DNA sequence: TGCGCCAGCAGCCAAGGCGGGGTGAGCTCTGGAAACACCATATATTTT.